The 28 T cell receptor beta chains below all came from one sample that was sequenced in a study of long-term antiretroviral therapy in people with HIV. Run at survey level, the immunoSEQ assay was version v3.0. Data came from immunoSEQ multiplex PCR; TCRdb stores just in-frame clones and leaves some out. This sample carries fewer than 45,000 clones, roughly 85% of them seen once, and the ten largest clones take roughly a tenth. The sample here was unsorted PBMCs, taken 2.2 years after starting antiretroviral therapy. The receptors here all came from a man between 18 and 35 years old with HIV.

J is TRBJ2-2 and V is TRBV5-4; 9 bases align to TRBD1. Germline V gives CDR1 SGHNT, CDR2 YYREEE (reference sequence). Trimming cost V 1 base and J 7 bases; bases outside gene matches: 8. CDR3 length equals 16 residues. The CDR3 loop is CASSLMGQGGDGELFF. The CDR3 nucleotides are TGTGCCAGCAGCTTGATGGGACAGGGCGGGGACGGGGAGCTGTTTTTT.

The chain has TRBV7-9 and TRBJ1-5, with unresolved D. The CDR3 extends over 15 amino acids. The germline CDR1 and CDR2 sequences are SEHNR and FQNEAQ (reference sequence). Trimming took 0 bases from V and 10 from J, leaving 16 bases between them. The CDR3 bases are TGTGCCAGCAGCTTAGCGCTACCCCCCGAGGGACCCCAGCATTTT. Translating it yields CASSLALPPEGPQHF.

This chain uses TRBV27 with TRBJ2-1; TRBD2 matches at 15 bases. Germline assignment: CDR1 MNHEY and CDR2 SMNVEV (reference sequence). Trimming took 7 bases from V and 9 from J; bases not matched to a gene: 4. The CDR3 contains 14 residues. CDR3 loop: CASIGLAGGGEQFF. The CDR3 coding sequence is TGTGCCAGCATAGGACTAGCGGGAGGGGGTGAGCAGTTCTTC.

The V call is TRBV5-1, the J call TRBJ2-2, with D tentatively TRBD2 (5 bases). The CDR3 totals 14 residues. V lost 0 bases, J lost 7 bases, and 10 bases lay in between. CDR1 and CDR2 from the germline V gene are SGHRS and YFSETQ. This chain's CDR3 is CASSLERANGELFF. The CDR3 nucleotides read TGCGCCAGCAGCTTGGAGAGGGCGAACGGGGAGCTGTTTTTT.

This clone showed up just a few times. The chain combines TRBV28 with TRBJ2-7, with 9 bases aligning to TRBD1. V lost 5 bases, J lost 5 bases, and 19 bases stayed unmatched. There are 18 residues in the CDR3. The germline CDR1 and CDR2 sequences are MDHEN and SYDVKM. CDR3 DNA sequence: TGTGCCAGCAGTACTCCCGGGACAGGGTTAGCGGGTTACCACGAGCAGTACTTC. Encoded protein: CASSTPGTGLAGYHEQYF.

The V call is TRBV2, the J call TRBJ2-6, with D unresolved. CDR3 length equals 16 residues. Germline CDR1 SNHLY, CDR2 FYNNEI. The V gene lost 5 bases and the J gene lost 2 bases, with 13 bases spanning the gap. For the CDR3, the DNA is TGTGCCAGCAGTCTAGAACCGCGCGCTGGGGCCAACGTCCTGACTTTC. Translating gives CASSLEPRAGANVLTF.

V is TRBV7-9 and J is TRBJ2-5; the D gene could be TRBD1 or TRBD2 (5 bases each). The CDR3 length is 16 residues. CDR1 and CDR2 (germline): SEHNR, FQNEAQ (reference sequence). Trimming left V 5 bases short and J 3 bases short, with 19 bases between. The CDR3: CASSPLFRDPEETQYF. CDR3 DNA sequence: TGTGCCAGCAGCCCCCTATTTCGGGACCCCGAAGAGACCCAGTACTTC.

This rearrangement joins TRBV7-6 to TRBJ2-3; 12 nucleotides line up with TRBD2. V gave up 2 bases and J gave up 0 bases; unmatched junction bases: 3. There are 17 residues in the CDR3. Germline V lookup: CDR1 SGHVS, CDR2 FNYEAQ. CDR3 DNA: TGTGCCAGCAGCTTATGGACTAGCGGGGATAGCACAGATACGCAGTATTTT. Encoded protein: CASSLWTSGDSTDTQYF.

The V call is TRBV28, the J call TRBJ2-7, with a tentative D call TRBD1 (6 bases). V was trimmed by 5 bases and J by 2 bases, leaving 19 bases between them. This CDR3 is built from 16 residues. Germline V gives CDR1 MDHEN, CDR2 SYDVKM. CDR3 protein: CASSLPRGRGAYEQYF. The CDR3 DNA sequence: TGTGCCAGCAGTCTCCCTAGGGGCAGGGGTGCCTACGAGCAGTACTTC.

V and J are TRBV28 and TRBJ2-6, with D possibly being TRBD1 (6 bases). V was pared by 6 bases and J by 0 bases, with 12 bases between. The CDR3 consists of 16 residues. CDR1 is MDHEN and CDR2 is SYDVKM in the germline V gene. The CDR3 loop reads CASRTWGRSGANVLTF. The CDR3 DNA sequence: TGTGCCAGCAGAACTTGGGGGCGCTCTGGGGCCAACGTCCTGACTTTC.

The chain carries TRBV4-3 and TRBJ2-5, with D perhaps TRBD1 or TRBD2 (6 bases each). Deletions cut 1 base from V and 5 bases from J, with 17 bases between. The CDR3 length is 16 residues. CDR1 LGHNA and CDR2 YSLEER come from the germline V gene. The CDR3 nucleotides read TGCGCCAGCAGCCAAGGGGCTCGGGGGCTGGGGGAGACCCAGTACTTC. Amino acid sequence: CASSQGARGLGETQYF.

The CDR3 loop reads CAWSIPGNEKLFF. CDR3 in DNA: TGTGCCTGGAGTATCCCAGGGAATGAAAAACTGTTTTTT. The chain joins TRBV30 to TRBJ1-4; a weak D match, TRBD1 (5 bases). The germline V gene has CDR1 GTSNPN and CDR2 SVGIG (reference sequence). Deletions cut 2 bases from V and 5 bases from J, with 9 bases between. The CDR3 extends over 13 amino acids.

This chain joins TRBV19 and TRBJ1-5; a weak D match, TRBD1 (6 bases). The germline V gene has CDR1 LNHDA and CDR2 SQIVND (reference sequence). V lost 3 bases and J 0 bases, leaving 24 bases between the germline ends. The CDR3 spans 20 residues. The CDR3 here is CASSIGGWTVSFPSNQPQHF. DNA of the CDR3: TGTGCCAGTAGTATCGGGGGGTGGACAGTTTCGTTCCCTAGCAATCAGCCCCAGCATTTT.

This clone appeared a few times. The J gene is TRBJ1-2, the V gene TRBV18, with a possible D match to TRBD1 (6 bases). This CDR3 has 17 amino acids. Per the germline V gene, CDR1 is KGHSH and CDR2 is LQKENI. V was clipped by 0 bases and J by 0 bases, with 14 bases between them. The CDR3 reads CASSPPLGTRSNYGYTF. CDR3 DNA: TGTGCCAGCTCACCACCGTTGGGGACACGATCTAACTATGGCTACACCTTC.

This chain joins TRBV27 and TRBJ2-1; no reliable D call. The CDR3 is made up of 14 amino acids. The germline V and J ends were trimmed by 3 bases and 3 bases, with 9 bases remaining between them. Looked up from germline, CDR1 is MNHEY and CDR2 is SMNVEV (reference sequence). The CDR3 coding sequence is TGTGCCAGCAGTTTCCGAGAACTCTACAATGAGCAGTTCTTC. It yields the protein CASSFRELYNEQFF.

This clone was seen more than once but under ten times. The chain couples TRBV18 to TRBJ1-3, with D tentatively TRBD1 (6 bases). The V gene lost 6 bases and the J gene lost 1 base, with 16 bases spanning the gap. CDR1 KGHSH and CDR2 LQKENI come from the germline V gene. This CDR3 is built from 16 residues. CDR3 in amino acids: CASSPNQGRSGNTIYF. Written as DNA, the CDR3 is TGTGCCAGCTCCCCTAACCAGGGGAGATCTGGAAACACCATATATTTT.

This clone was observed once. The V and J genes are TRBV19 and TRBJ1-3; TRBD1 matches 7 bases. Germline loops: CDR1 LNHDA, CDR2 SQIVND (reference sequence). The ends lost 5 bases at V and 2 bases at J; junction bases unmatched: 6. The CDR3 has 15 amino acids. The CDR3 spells CASSVTGTAGNTIYF. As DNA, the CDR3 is TGTGCCAGTAGTGTGACAGGGACGGCTGGAAACACCATATATTTT.

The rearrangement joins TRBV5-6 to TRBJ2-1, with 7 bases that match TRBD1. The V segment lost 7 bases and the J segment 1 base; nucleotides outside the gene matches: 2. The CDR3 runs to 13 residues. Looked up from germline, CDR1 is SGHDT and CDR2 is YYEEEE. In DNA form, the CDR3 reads TGTGCCAGCCTGGGACAGTCCTACAATGAGCAGTTCTTC. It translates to CASLGQSYNEQFF. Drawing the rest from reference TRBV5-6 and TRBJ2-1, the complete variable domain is DAGVTQSPTHLIKTRGQQVTLRCSPKSGHDTVSWYQQALGQGPQFIFQYYEEEERQRGNFPDRFSGHQFPNYSSELNVNALLLGDSALYLCASLGQSYNEQFFGPGTRLTVL.

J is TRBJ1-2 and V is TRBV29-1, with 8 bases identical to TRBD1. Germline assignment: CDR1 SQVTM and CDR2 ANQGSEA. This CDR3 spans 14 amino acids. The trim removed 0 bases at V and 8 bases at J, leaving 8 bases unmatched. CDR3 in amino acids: CSVEEGDRGGGYTF. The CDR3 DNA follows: TGCAGCGTTGAAGAAGGTGACAGGGGAGGCGGCTACACCTTC.

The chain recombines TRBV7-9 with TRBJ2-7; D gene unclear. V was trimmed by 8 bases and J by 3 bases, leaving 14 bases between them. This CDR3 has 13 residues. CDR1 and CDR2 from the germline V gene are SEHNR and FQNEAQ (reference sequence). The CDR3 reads CASGWVGGYEQYF. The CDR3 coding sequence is TGTGCCAGCGGCTGGGTAGGTGGCTACGAGCAGTACTTC. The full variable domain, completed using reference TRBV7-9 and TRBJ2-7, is DTGVSQNPRHKITKRGQNVTFRCDPISEHNRLYWYRQTLGQGPEFLTYFQNEAQLEKSRLLSDRFSAERPKGSFSTLEIQRTEQGDSAMYLCASGWVGGYEQYFGPGTRLTVT.

In DNA, the CDR3 is TGTGCCAGCACTTTTTTCCCGGACAGCGAGGAAGCTTTCTTT. Its translation: CASTFFPDSEEAFF. J is TRBJ1-1 and V is TRBV6-6, with D possibly matching TRBD1 (6 bases). V was clipped by 7 bases and J by 8 bases, with 20 bases between them. Germline V gene lookup returns CDR1 MNHNY and CDR2 SVGAGI (reference sequence). The CDR3 has 14 residues.

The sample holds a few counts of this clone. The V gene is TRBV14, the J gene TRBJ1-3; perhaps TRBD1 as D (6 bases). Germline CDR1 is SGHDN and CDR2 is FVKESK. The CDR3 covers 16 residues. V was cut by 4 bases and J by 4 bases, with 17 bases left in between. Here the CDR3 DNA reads TGTGCCAGCAGCCCACGAATACAGGGTTCCGGAAACACCATATATTTT. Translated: CASSPRIQGSGNTIYF.

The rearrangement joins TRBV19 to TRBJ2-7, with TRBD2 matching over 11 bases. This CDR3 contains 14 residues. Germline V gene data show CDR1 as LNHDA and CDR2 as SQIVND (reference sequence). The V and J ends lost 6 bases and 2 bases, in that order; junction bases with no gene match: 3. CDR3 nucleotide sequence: TGTGCCAGTAGCCCGACTAGCGGGGCCTACGAGCAGTACTTC. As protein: CASSPTSGAYEQYF.

Here the CDR3 reads CARSLPPGLEYEQYF. The DNA for the CDR3 is TGTGCCAGAAGCTTGCCCCCGGGTCTGGAATACGAGCAGTACTTC. The rearrangement uses TRBV5-3 and TRBJ2-7; D unclear. TRBV5-3 is given ORF status, its function remaining uncertain. V lost 1 base and J 4 bases, leaving 15 bases between the germline ends. This CDR3 has 15 residues.

CDR3 bases: TGTGCCTGGAGTGAACAGTCCTCTGGAAACACCATATATTTT. This translates into CAWSEQSSGNTIYF. The V and J genes are TRBV30 and TRBJ1-3; D uncertain. The CDR3 has 14 amino acids. The V and J ends lost 1 base and 0 bases respectively, with 7 bases between them. In germline, CDR1 is GTSNPN, CDR2 SVGIG (reference sequence).

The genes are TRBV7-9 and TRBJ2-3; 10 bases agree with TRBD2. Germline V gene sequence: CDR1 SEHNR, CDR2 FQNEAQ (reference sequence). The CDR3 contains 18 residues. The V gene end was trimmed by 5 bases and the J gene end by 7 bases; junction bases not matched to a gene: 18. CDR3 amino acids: CASSNPVRTAGGANTQYF. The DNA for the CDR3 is TGTGCCAGCAGCAACCCAGTAAGAACAGCGGGGGGGGCTAATACGCAGTATTTT. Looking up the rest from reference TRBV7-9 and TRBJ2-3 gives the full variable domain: DTGVSQNPRHKITKRGQNVTFRCDPISEHNRLYWYRQTLGQGPEFLTYFQNEAQLEKSRLLSDRFSAERPKGSFSTLEIQRTEQGDSAMYLCASSNPVRTAGGANTQYFGPGTRLTVL.

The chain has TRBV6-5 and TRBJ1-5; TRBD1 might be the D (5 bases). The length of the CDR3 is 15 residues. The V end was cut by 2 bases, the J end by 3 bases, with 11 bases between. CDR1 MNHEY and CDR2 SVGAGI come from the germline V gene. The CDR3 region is CASSYGGDLNQPQHF. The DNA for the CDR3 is TGTGCCAGCAGTTACGGGGGGGACCTCAATCAGCCCCAGCATTTT.

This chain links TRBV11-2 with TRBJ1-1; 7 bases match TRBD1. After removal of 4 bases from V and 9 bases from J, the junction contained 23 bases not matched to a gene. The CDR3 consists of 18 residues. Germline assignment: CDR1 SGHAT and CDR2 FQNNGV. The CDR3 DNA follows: TGTGCCAGCAGCTACCAATCGTCGGGACAGCCGACCGCGACCAAAGCTTTCTTT. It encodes CASSYQSSGQPTATKAFF. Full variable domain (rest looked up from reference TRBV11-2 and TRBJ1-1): EAGVAQSPRYKIIEKRQSVAFWCNPISGHATLYWYQQILGQGPKLLIQFQNNGVVDDSQLPKDRFSAERLKGVDSTLKIQPAKLEDSAVYLCASSYQSSGQPTATKAFFGQGTRLTVV.